A single sample gave rise to the 21 T cell receptor beta chains below, sequenced in a study of OX40 agonist ivuxolimab in advanced cancers. Clones were sequenced by immunoSEQ multiplex PCR, and TCRdb holds only the in-frame ones, with some missing. This table has around 3,600 clones, roughly four fifths appearing once. This material consisted of CD4+ or CD8+ T cells sorted from blood, taken in a trial of the OX40 agonist ivuxolimab. These receptor sequences come from an adult with an advanced solid tumor such as melanoma, head and neck, liver or kidney cancer.

CDR3 loop: CASRPGGAGEKLFF. CDR3 DNA sequence: TGTGCCAGCAGACCAGGGGGCGCTGGGGAAAAACTGTTTTTT. The chain is built from TRBV6-5 and TRBJ1-4; 8 bases fit TRBD1. Germline loops: CDR1 MNHEY, CDR2 SVGAGI. CDR3 size: 14 residues. J lost 8 bases, V lost 6 bases, and 8 bases had no gene match.

The chain carries TRBV6-1 and TRBJ2-5; D is ambiguous. CDR1 and CDR2 (germline): MNHNS, SASEGT. The germline V and J ends were trimmed by 3 bases and 1 base, with 15 bases remaining between them. CDR3 length: 16 residues. This CDR3 reads CASSDLRGGPQETQYF. The CDR3 DNA sequence: TGTGCCAGCAGTGATCTACGAGGTGGTCCCCAAGAGACCCAGTACTTC.

The J gene is TRBJ2-3, the V gene TRBV5-5; D unclear. This CDR3 spans 15 amino acids. Germline V gene lookup returns CDR1 SGHKS and CDR2 YYEKEE (reference sequence). Trimming took off 0 bases at V and 0 bases at J, with 8 bases between the two ends. The CDR3 sequence is CASSLVSRSTDTQYF. CDR3 nucleotide sequence: TGTGCCAGCAGCTTGGTTAGCAGGAGCACAGATACGCAGTATTTT.

This clone was detected once. The V gene is TRBV27, the J gene TRBJ2-2; D gene ambiguous. V dropped 2 bases and J dropped 3 bases, with 10 bases sitting between them. CDR3 length: 15 amino acids. Germline V gene lookup returns CDR1 MNHEY and CDR2 SMNVEV (reference sequence). The CDR3 nucleotides are TGTGCCAGCAGTTTAAGGTTTCAGTACACCGGGGAGCTGTTTTTT. Translation: CASSLRFQYTGELFF.

This chain uses TRBV29-1 with TRBJ2-1, with D perhaps matching TRBD1 or TRBD2 (5 bases each). In germline, CDR1 is SQVTM, CDR2 ANQGSEA. The V end lost 6 bases, the J end lost 8 bases, and 17 bases lay between the germline ends. The CDR3 loop spans 13 amino acids. As DNA, the CDR3 is TGCAGCGTAAAAGGGGACCACCAACATGAGCAGTTCTTC. Translation: CSVKGDHQHEQFF.

This chain joins TRBV5-6 and TRBJ1-1; D not certain. Germline assignment: CDR1 SGHDT and CDR2 YYEEEE. The CDR3 has 11 residues. V was clipped by 2 bases and J by 7 bases, with 6 bases between them. The chain's CDR3 is CASSLLGEAFF. The DNA for the CDR3 is TGTGCCAGCAGCTTATTGGGTGAAGCTTTCTTT.

The chain uses TRBV29-1 and TRBJ1-4; tentatively, D is TRBD1 (5 bases). Germline V gene sequence: CDR1 SQVTM, CDR2 ANQGSEA. This CDR3 region has 12 residues. V dropped 4 bases and J dropped 8 bases, with 11 bases sitting between them. The chain's CDR3 is CSVGQGEEKLFF. The DNA for the CDR3 is TGCAGCGTTGGCCAGGGTGAAGAAAAACTGTTTTTT.

The genes are TRBV19 and TRBJ1-5, with TRBD1 matching over 7 bases. This CDR3 contains 12 residues. With 9 bases clipped from V and 4 bases from J, the junction kept 3 bases outside the gene matches. Germline lookup yields CDR1 LNHDA and CDR2 SQIVND (reference sequence). The CDR3 loop is CASLGQNQPQHF. Written as DNA, the CDR3 is TGTGCCAGCCTGGGACAGAATCAGCCCCAGCATTTT.

With regard to this clone: Other DNA sequences from this sample encode an identical CDR3 as well. The chain combines TRBV7-8 with TRBJ1-3, with D maybe TRBD1 (6 bases). Trimming removed 4 bases at V and 0 bases at J, with 10 bases between. The germline CDR1 and CDR2 sequences are SGHVS and FQNEAQ. The CDR3 is 15 amino acids. CDR3 DNA sequence: TGTGCCAGCAGCTCAACAGGGTCCTCTGGAAACACCATATATTTT. Amino acid sequence: CASSSTGSSGNTIYF.

This clone was seen more than once but under ten times. V usage is TRBV2 and J usage is TRBJ2-2, with 7 positions matching TRBD1. Unmatched junction bases numbered 9, after V lost 5 bases and J lost 6 bases. CDR3 length: 15 amino acids. Per germline, CDR1 SNHLY and CDR2 FYNNEI. The CDR3 is CASSHGTVAPGELFF. As DNA, the CDR3 is TGTGCCAGCAGTCACGGGACAGTGGCCCCCGGGGAGCTGTTTTTT.

The genes are TRBV28 and TRBJ1-6, with D possibly matching TRBD1 (5 bases). V was pared by 7 bases and J by 13 bases, with 14 bases between. Germline values: CDR1 MDHEN, CDR2 SYDVKM. The CDR3 length is 12 residues. CDR3 amino acids: CASTSLRGPLHF. The CDR3 nucleotides read TGTGCCAGCACCTCACTTCGGGGCCCCCTCCACTTT.

This CDR3 is CASSQTGGWGYTF. CDR3 DNA: TGCGCCAGCAGCCAGACAGGGGGCTGGGGCTACACCTTC. This chain joins TRBV4-1 and TRBJ1-2, with 10 positions matching TRBD1. CDR3 length equals 13 residues. CDR1 and CDR2 (germline): MGHRA, YSYEKL. V lost 3 bases and J lost 8; bases outside the gene matches: 3.

The chain employs TRBV19 and TRBJ2-1; D not resolved. Deletions cut 4 bases from V and 0 bases from J, with 25 bases between. Germline CDR1 is LNHDA and CDR2 is SQIVND (reference sequence). The CDR3 covers 20 residues. The CDR3 reads CASSTVYSGEPGNSYNEQFF. CDR3 DNA sequence: TGTGCCAGTAGTACAGTTTACTCCGGCGAACCGGGCAACTCCTACAATGAGCAGTTCTTC.

The chain links TRBV7-3 to TRBJ1-1; D unclear. This CDR3 comprises 11 residues. The ends were cut back, 5 bases at V and 5 bases at J, with 6 bases in the middle. Germline V lookup: CDR1 SGHTA, CDR2 FQGTGA. The CDR3 sequence: CASSLGTEAFF. The CDR3 DNA follows: TGTGCCAGCAGCCTGGGTACTGAAGCTTTCTTT.

V usage is TRBV27 and J usage is TRBJ2-1, with TRBD1 as a possible D gene (6 bases). Trimming cost V 7 bases and J 3 bases, with 10 bases left between them. This CDR3 has 13 amino acids. Germline V gene lookup returns CDR1 MNHEY and CDR2 SMNVEV (reference sequence). The CDR3 DNA sequence: TGTGCCAGCAAGGGGGACATCTACAATGAGCAGTTCTTC. Its translation: CASKGDIYNEQFF.

The chain links TRBV11-3 to TRBJ2-6; no clear D. CDR1 is SGHNT, CDR2 YENEEA, per germline. CDR3 size: 18 residues. V lost 5 bases and J 5 bases, leaving 22 bases between the germline ends. CDR3 sequence reads: CASSRLRVRQSRANVLTF. The CDR3 nucleotides read TGTGCCAGCAGCCGGCTTCGCGTTCGACAAAGTCGGGCCAACGTCCTGACTTTC.

As DNA, the CDR3 is TGTGCCAGTAGTATCGGTACGTGGACAGGGAATAACTATGGCTACACCTTC. Protein: CASSIGTWTGNNYGYTF. This chain links TRBV19 with TRBJ1-2; the match to TRBD1 covers 8 bases. Germline V lookup: CDR1 LNHDA, CDR2 SQIVND (reference sequence). V trimming: 3 bases; J trimming: 1 base; junction bases outside the gene matches: 10. There are 17 residues in the CDR3.

This clone was counted only a few times. The chain recombines TRBV28 with TRBJ1-1; D is undetermined. CDR3 size: 14 residues. Trimming pared 8 bases from V and 2 bases from J, leaving 15 bases between. Germline V CDR1 and CDR2: MDHEN, SYDVKM. This CDR3 reads CASDGEYSNTEAFF. The CDR3, as DNA: TGTGCCAGCGATGGGGAATACTCCAACACTGAAGCTTTCTTT. Complete variable domain (other parts from reference TRBV28 and TRBJ1-1): DVKVTQSSRYLVKRTGEKVFLECVQDMDHENMFWYRQDPGLGLRLIYFSYDVKMKEKGDIPEGYSVSREKKERFSLILESASTNQTSMYLCASDGEYSNTEAFFGQGTRLTVV.

This chain joins TRBV23-1 and TRBJ2-3; 10 bases map to TRBD2. TRBV23-1 is noted as an ORF with a role that remains uncertain. Trimming cost V 3 bases and J 1 base; bases outside gene matches: 7. The CDR3 loop spans 17 amino acids. In nucleotides, the CDR3 is TGCGCCAGCAGTCAGCCGACTAGCGGGCTATGCACAGATACGCAGTATTTT. Amino acid sequence: CASSQPTSGLCTDTQYF.

The chain is built from TRBV6-4 and TRBJ2-1; D is ambiguous. The CDR3 length is 13 residues. With 0 bases removed from V and 6 bases from J, the gap between germline ends came to 6 bases. Germline assignment: CDR1 MRHNA and CDR2 SNTAGT. The CDR3 loop reads CASSDSGFNEQFF. CDR3 coding DNA: TGTGCCAGCAGTGACTCGGGGTTCAATGAGCAGTTCTTC.

The chain links TRBV4-3 to TRBJ2-1, with 8 bases lining up with TRBD2. The CDR3 is made up of 13 amino acids. Germline-derived CDR1 and CDR2 are LGHNA and YSLEER. The J segment lost 15 bases and the V segment lost 3 bases, leaving 10 bases of the junction unmatched. CDR3 in amino acids: CASSQTLGGRWFF. CDR3 sequence (DNA): TGCGCCAGCAGCCAGACACTAGGCGGGAGGTGGTTCTTC.